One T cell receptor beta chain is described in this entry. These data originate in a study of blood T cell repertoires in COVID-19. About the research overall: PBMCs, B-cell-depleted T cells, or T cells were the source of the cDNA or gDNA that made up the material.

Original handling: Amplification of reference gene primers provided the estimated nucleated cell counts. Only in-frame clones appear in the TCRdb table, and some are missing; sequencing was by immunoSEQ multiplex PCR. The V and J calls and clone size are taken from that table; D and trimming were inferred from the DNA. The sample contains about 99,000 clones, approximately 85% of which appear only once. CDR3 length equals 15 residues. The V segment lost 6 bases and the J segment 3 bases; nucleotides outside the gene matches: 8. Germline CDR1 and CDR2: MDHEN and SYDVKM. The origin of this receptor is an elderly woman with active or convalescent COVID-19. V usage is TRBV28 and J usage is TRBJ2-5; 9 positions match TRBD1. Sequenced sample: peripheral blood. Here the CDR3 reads CASSLPGTGKETQYF. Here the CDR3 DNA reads TGTGCCAGCAGCCTACCGGGGACAGGGAAAGAGACCCAGTACTTC.